This T cell receptor (beta chain) is drawn from a study of T cell responses to AZD1222 COVID-19 vaccine. Overall study findings and caveats: Repertoire sampling occurred only after the peak T cell response. A rise in Spike-specific TCR breadth and depth followed two AZD1222 doses. At baseline, just five to seven AZD1222 recipients tested seropositive. Among the donors, most were white British and more were female, and clonal diversity was possibly underestimated.

Concerning this clone itself: What it binds is unknown.

The length of the CDR3 is 15 residues. Trimming pared 2 bases from V and 0 bases from J, leaving 8 bases between. CDR1 KGHSH and CDR2 LQKENI come from the germline V gene. Libraries were prepared by immunoSEQ multiplex PCR; TCRdb keeps only in-frame clonotypes and omits some of them. The repertoire holds fewer than 250,000 clones, with about 93% as singletons. Source: peripheral blood, taken on day 0 of MenACWY control vaccination. The chain is built from TRBV18 and TRBJ1-5, with unresolved D. The source of this sequence is an adult in good health. CDR3 nucleotides: TGTGCCAGCTCACCATCCAGCGATAGCAATCAGCCCCAGCATTTT. Its protein product is CASSPSSDSNQPQHF.